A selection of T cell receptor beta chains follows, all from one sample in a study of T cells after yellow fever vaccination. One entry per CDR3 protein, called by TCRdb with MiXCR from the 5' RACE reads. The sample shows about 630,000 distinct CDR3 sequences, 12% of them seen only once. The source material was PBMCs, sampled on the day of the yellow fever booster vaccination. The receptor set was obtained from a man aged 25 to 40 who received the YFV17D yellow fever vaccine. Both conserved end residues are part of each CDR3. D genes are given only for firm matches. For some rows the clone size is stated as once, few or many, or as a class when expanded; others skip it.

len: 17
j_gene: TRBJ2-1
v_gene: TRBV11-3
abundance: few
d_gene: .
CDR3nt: TGTGCCAGCAGCTTAGATATAGGGCTAGCCTCCTACAATGAGCAGTTCTTC
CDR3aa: CASSLDIGLASYNEQFF

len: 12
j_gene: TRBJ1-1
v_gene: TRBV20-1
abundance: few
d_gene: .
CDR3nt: TGCAGTGCTGGCGCCATGAACACTGAAGCTTTCTTT
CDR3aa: CSAGAMNTEAFF

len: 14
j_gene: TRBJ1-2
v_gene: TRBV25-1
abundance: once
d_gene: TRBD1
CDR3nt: TGTGCCGGCAGTGTACCGGGACAGGGGCGAGGCTACACCTTC
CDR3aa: CAGSVPGQGRGYTF

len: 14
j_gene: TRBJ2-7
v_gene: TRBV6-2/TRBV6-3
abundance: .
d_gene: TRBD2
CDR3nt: TGTGCCACCAAGCCCCTAGCGGGCCTTCTGGAGCAGTACTTC
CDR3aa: CATKPLAGLLEQYF

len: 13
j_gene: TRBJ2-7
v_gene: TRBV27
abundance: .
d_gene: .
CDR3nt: TGTGCCAGCAGTTTTGGCCCGCGCTACGAGCAGTACTTC
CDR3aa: CASSFGPRYEQYF

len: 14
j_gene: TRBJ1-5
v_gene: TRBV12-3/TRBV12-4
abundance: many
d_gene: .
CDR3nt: TGTGCCAGCAGCTGGGCGCAGCATAATCAGCCCCAGCATTTT
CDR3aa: CASSWAQHNQPQHF

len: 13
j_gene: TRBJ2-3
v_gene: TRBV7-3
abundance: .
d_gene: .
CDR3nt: TGTGCCAGCAGCCAAAGGCCGTCAGATACGCAGTATTTT
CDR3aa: CASSQRPSDTQYF

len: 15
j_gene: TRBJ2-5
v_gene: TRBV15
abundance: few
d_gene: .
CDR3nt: TGTGCCACCAGCAGCTCGAGGCGGGATGGTGAGACCCAGTACTTC
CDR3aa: CATSSSRRDGETQYF

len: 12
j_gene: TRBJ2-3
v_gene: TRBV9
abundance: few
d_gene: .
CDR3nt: TGTGCCAGCAGCCCCCGCTCCGAAACGCAGTATTTT
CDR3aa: CASSPRSETQYF

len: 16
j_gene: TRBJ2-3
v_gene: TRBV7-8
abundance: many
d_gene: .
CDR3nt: TGTGCCAGCAGCTCGGAGGGCCGGGTCTTCACAGATACGCAGTATTTT
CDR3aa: CASSSEGRVFTDTQYF

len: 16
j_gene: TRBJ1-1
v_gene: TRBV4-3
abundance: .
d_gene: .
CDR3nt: TGCGCCAGCAGCCAAGGAGGCAGCTACATGAACACTGAAGCTTTCTTT
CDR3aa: CASSQGGSYMNTEAFF

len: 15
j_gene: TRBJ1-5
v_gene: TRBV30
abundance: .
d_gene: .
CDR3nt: TGTGCCTGGAGTACGGGGGGGACGGCTTATCAGCCCCAGCATTTT
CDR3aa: CAWSTGGTAYQPQHF

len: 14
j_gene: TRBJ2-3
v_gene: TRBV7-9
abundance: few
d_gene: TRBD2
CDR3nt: TGTGCCAGCAGCTCTACTAGCGGGGCAGATACGCAGTATTTT
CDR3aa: CASSSTSGADTQYF